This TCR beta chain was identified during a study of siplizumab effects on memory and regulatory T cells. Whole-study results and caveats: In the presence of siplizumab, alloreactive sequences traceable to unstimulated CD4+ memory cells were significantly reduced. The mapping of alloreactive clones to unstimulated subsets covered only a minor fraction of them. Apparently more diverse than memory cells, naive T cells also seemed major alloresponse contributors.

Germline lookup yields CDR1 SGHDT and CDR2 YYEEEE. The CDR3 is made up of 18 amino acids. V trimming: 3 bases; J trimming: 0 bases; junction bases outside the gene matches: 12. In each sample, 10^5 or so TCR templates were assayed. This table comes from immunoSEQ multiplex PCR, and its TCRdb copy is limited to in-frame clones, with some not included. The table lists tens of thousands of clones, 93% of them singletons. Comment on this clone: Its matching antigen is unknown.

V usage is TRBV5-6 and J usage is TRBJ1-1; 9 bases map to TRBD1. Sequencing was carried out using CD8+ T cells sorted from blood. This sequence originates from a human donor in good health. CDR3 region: CASSSHTGGWDMNTEAFF. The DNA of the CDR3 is TGTGCCAGCAGCTCCCATACAGGGGGCTGGGACATGAACACTGAAGCTTTCTTT. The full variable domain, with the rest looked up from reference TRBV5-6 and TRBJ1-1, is DAGVTQSPTHLIKTRGQQVTLRCSPKSGHDTVSWYQQALGQGPQFIFQYYEEEERQRGNFPDRFSGHQFPNYSSELNVNALLLGDSALYLCASSSHTGGWDMNTEAFFGQGTRLTVV.